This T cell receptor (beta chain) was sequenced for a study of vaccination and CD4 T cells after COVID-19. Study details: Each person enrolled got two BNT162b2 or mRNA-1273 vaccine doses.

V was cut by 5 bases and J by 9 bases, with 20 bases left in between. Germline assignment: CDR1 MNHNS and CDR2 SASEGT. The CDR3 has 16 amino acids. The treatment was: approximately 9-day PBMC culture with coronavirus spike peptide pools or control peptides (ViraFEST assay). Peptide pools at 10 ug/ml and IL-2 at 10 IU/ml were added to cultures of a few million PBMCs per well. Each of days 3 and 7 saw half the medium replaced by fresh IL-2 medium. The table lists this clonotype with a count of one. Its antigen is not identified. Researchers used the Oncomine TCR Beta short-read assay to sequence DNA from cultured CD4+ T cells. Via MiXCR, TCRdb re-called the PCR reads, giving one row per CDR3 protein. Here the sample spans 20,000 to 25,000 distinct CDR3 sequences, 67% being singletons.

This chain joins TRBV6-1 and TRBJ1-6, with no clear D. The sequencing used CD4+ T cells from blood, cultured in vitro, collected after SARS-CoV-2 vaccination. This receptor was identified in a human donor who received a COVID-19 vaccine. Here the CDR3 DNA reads TGTGCCAGCAGTAAGAAAACGCGTGAGATCGGTTCACCCCTCCACTTT. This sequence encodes CASSKKTREIGSPLHF.